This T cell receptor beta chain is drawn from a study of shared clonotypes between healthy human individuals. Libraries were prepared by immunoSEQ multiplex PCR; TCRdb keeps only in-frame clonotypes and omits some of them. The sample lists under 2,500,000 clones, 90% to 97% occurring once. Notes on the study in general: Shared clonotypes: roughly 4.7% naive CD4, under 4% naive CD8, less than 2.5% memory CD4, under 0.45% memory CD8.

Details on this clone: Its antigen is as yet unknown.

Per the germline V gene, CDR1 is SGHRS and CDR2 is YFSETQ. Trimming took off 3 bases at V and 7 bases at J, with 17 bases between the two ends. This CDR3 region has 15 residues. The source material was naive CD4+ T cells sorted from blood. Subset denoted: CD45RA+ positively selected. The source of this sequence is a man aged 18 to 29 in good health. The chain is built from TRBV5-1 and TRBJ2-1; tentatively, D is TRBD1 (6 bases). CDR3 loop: CASSWGYTGSNEQFF. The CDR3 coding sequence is TGCGCCAGCAGCTGGGGGTATACAGGGAGTAATGAGCAGTTCTTC.